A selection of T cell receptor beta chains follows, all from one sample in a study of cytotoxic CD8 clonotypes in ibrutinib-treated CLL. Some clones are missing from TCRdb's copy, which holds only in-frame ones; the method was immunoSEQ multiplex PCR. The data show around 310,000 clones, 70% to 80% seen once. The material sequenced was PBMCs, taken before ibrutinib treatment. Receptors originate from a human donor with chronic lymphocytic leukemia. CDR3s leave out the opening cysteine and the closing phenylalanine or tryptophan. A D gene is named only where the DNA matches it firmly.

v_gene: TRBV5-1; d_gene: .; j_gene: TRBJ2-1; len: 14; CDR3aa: ASTSTSEHPYNEQF
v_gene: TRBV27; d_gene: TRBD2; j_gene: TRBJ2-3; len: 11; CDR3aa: ASRGLAGDTQY
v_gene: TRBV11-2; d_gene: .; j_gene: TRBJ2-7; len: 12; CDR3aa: ASSLAALVVEQY
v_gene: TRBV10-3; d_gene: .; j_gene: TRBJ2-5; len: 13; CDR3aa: ATASEAGRQETQY
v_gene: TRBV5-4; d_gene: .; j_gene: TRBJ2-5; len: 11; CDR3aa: ASSLRLQETQY
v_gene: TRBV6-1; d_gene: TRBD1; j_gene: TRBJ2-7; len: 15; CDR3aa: ASSEAILGQGTYEQY
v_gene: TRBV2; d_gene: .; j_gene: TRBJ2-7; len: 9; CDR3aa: ASSDSFEQY
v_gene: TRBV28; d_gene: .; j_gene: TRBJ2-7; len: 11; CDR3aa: ASSFILENEQY
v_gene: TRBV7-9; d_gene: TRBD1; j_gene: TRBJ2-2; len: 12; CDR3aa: ASSLTGDTGELF
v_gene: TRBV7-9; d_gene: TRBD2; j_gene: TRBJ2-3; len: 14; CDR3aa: ASSLGTSGYTDTQY
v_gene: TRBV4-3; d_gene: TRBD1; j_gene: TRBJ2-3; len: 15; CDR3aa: ASSQDPGQGATDTQY
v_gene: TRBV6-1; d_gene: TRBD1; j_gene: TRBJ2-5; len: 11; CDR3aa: ASSERQGVTQY
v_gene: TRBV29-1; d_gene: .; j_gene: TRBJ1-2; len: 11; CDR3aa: SVRRGSNYGYT
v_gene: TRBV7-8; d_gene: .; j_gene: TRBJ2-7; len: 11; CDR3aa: ASSLDQVYEQY
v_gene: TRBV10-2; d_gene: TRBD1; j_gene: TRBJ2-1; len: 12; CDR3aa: ASSERTGRNEQF
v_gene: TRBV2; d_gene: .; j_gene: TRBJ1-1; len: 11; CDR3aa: ASSADSNTEAF